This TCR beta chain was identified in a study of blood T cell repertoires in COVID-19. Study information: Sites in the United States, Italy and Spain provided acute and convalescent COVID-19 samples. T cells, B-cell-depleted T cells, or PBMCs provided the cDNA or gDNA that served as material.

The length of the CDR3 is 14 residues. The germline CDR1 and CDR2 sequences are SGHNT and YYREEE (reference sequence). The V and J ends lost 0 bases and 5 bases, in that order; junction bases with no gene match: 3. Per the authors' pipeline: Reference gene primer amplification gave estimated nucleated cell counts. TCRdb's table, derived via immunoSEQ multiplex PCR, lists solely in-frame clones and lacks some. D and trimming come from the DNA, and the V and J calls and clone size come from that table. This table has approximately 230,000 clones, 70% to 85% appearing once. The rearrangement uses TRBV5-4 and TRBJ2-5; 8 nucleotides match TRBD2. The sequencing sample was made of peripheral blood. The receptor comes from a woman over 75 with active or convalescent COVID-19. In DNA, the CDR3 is TGTGCCAGCAGCTTGGCCGGGAGGGAGGAGACCCAGTACTTC. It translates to CASSLAGREETQYF.